This note documents a single T cell receptor beta chain sequence. What it binds is unknown. This entry is derived from a study of shared clonotypes between healthy human individuals. Whole-study findings and limits: Tissues were not sampled, only blood, and their repertoires likely differ.

Repertoires were generated with immunoSEQ multiplex PCR, while TCRdb's copy carries only in-frame clones and drops some. The table includes about 2.1 million clones, more than 85% detected once. Terminally differentiated effector memory CD45RA+ cells were excluded by CCR7 positive selection of CD45RO-negative cells. Each donor was a Caucasian adult residing in Nashville, Tennessee. The germline V gene encodes CDR1 LGHNA and CDR2 YSLEER. The CDR3 is made up of 17 amino acids. V shed 0 bases and J shed 9 bases, with 21 bases lying between them. The source material was naive CD8+ T cells from PBMCs. V usage is TRBV4-3 and J usage is TRBJ2-1; D remains unclear. The source is a man between 18 and 29 years old in good health. Some clones in this sample may be carry-over from other donors' samples. The CDR3 nucleotides read TGCGCCAGCAGCCAAGACGGCACGACGGACCCCCCGAGTGAGCAGTTCTTC. It yields the protein CASSQDGTTDPPSEQFF.